These T cell receptor beta chains were read from a single sample in a study of Ad26.COV2.S vaccination and SARS-CoV-2 variants. Libraries were prepared by immunoSEQ multiplex PCR; TCRdb keeps only in-frame clonotypes and omits some of them. The data hold about 440,000 clones, with around 90% observed a single time. Specimen: peripheral blood, collected in a trial of Ad26.COV2.S vaccine versus placebo. Receptors were obtained from a person between 18 and 60 years old who received the Ad26.COV2.S COVID-19 vaccine or a placebo. The CDR3 runs from the conserved cysteine through the conserved F or W. A D gene is named only where the DNA matches it firmly.

d_gene	len	v_gene	j_gene	CDR3aa
-	14	TRBV5-1	TRBJ1-1	CASSLEFRGTEAFF
TRBD1	14	TRBV18	TRBJ2-7	CASSRGQYSYEQYF
-	13	TRBV12-3/TRBV12-4	TRBJ2-5	CASSLQQRETQYF
-	14	TRBV11-2	TRBJ1-1	CASRVPNRATEAFF
TRBD1	15	TRBV6-2/TRBV6-3	TRBJ1-2	CASSSGTGYIYGYTF
-	15	TRBV7-9	TRBJ2-2	CASSLVSLVTGELFF
TRBD2	17	TRBV5-4	TRBJ2-7	CASSFSGLAGGAYEQYF
-	14	TRBV5-1	TRBJ2-1	CASSLEGGANEQFF
-	11	TRBV29-1	TRBJ1-2	CSVEKRDGYTF
TRBD2	18	TRBV6-2/TRBV6-3	TRBJ2-2	CASSYSNFAGGFTGELFF
-	14	TRBV7-2	TRBJ1-4	CASSSGRRNEKLFF
-	14	TRBV7-6	TRBJ2-5	CASRKLRGTETQYF
-	17	TRBV19	TRBJ1-5	CASSGRSRPLSNQPQHF
-	15	TRBV4-3	TRBJ2-7	CASSQVGGSSYEQYF
TRBD2	15	TRBV27	TRBJ2-1	CASSFIAGGPGEQFF
TRBD1	15	TRBV6-2/TRBV6-3	TRBJ2-1	CASSPRGPPYNEQFF
TRBD1	16	TRBV10-3	TRBJ1-6	CAIRVAGTGSNSPLHF
TRBD1	12	TRBV30	TRBJ2-7	CAWRGGQGGQYF
-	14	TRBV28	TRBJ1-5	CASANGGNGQPQHF
TRBD2	17	TRBV4-1	TRBJ2-3	CASSQAGLAGGKDTQYF
-	16	TRBV28	TRBJ2-6	CASNGDGRSGANVLTF
-	14	TRBV7-9	TRBJ2-5	CASSLMGDRETQYF
TRBD1	16	TRBV5-1	TRBJ2-3	CASSLAERGRGDTQYF
TRBD2	14	TRBV27	TRBJ2-3	CASSLGLAKDTQYF
-	15	TRBV5-1	TRBJ2-5	CASSGATGIGETQYF
-	13	TRBV10-3	TRBJ2-5	CAISGTAQETQYF
-	18	TRBV15	TRBJ2-6	CATSREIGRHSGANVLTF
TRBD2	14	TRBV12-5	TRBJ2-1	CASGSGTRRNEQFF
-	11	TRBV20-1	TRBJ2-3	CSASNTDTQYF
TRBD1	17	TRBV6-6	TRBJ1-5	CASSPGGGSIGNQPQHF
TRBD1	16	TRBV5-1	TRBJ1-1	CASSFYPGTGPTEAFF
-	15	TRBV19	TRBJ2-5	CASSSGVGVQETQYF
-	13	TRBV28	TRBJ1-2	CASSGHRETGYTF
TRBD1	20	TRBV14	TRBJ2-7	CASSPKASTGGFFPEGEQYF
TRBD2	17	TRBV6-2/TRBV6-3	TRBJ2-3	CASTPPLKVAGTDTQYF
-	13	TRBV29-1	TRBJ2-2	CSVVRGVTGELFF
-	20	TRBV5-1	TRBJ2-1	CASSRGPRGVIAAEQNEQFF
TRBD2	15	TRBV5-6	TRBJ2-3	CASSLGLAGTDTQYF
-	15	TRBV28	TRBJ2-7	CASSSSWAGFYEQYF
-	13	TRBV19	TRBJ2-1	CASSIGSYNEQFF
-	15	TRBV27	TRBJ1-2	CASSSRARGNYGYTF
TRBD1	14	TRBV10-3	TRBJ2-3	CAIRDRERTDTQYF
-	14	TRBV7-2	TRBJ1-1	CASSPRGGSTEAFF
-	14	TRBV5-8	TRBJ1-1	CASSLGRVRTEAFF
TRBD2	17	TRBV27	TRBJ2-5	CASSLLLAGGERETQYF
TRBD1	14	TRBV6-5	TRBJ2-2	CASGRTGYTGELFF
-	16	TRBV11-3	TRBJ1-1	CASSSGARDGNTEAFF
TRBD2	15	TRBV13	TRBJ2-1	CASRISGRAGNEQFF
-	15	TRBV28	TRBJ2-1	CASSLGGRLFNEQFF